This TCR beta chain was obtained from a study of shared clonotypes between healthy human individuals. Study outcomes and limitations: The study found lower generation probabilities in non-shared clonotypes than in those shared by all four donors. The genetic and exposure-history diversity represented was limited by few donors.

With regard to this clone: Its matching antigen is unknown.

Sequencing used immunoSEQ multiplex PCR; TCRdb keeps in-frame clones, though not all of them. Among 1.4 million to 1.5 million clones listed, roughly 97% were seen once. Investigators divided CD4+ cells into CD45RA+ naive and CD45RA-negative memory subsets. Sequencing was performed on naive CD4+ T cells sorted from blood. Subset specified: CD45RA+ positively selected. This TCR came from a man aged 25 to 45 in good health.

CDR3 region: CASSSSGTSRYNEQFF. DNA for the CDR3: TGTGCCAGCAGCTCCTCCGGGACTAGCCGGTACAATGAGCAGTTCTTC. The genes are TRBV7-9 and TRBJ2-1, with TRBD2 matching over 9 bases. Looked up from germline, CDR1 is SEHNR and CDR2 is FQNEAQ (reference sequence). The CDR3 extends over 16 amino acids. The junction had 8 bases not matched to a gene; V was cut back by 4 bases and J by 4 bases.